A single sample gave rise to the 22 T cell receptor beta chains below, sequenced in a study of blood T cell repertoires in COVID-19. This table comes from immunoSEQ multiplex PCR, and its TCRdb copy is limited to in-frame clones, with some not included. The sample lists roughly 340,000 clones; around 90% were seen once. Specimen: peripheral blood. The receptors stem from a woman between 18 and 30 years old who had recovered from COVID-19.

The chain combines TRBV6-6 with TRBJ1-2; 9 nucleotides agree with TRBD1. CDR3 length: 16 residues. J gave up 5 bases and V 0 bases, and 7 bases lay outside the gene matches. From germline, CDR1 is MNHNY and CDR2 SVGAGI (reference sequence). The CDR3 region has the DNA TGTGCCAGCAGTTACTCGAGGGGACAGGGAGGATATGGCTACACCTTC. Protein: CASSYSRGQGGYGYTF.

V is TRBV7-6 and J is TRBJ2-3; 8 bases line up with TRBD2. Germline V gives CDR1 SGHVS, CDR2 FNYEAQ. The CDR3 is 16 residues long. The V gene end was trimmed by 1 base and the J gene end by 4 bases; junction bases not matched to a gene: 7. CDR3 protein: CASSLGSGRVSDTQYF. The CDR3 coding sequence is TGTGCCAGCAGCTTAGGAAGCGGGAGAGTATCAGATACGCAGTATTTT.

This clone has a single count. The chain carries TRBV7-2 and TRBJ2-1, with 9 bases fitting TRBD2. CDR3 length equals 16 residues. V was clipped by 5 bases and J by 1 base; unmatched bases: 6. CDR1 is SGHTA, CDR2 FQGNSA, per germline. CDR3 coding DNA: TGTGCCAGCAGCCCTGGGACTAGCTGGTCCTACAATGAGCAGTTCTTC. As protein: CASSPGTSWSYNEQFF.

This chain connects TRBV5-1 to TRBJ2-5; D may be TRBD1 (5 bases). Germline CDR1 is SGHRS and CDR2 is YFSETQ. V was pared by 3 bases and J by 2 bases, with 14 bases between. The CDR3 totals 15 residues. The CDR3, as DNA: TGCGCCAGCAGCTCGAGACAGAAAAGACAAGAGACCCAGTACTTC. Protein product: CASSSRQKRQETQYF.

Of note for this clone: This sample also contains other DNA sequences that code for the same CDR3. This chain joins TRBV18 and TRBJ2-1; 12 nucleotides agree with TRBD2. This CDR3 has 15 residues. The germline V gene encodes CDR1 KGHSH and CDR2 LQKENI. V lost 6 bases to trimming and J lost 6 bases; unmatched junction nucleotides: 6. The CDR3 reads CASSPGLAGVNEQFF. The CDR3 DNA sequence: TGTGCCAGCTCGCCGGGACTAGCGGGCGTCAATGAGCAGTTCTTC.

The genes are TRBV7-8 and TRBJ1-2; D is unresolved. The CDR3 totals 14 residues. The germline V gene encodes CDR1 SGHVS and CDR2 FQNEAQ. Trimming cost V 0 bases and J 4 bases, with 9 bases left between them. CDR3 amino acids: CASSLAGGSYGYTF. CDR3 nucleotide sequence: TGTGCCAGCAGCTTAGCGGGCGGGTCCTATGGCTACACCTTC.

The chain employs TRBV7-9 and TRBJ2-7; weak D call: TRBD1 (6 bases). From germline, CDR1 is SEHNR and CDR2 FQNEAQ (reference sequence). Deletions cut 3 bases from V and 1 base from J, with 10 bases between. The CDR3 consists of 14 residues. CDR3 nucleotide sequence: TGTGCCAGCAGCTTGAGACAGGTTTCCTACGAGCAGTACGTC. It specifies CASSLRQVSYEQYV.

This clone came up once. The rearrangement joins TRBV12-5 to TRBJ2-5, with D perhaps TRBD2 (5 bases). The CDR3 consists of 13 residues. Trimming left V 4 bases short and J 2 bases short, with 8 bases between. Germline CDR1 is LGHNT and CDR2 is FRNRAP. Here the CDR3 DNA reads TGTGCTAGTGGTTCGCCGGGGCAAGAGACCCAGTACTTC. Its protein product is CASGSPGQETQYF.

DNA for the CDR3: TGTGCCAGCAGCCAAGCCCGGCGGGGTGAGCAGTTCTTC. Protein sequence: CASSQARRGEQFF. J is TRBJ2-1 and V is TRBV14, with TRBD2 as a possible D gene (6 bases). The CDR3 length is 13 residues. Germline CDR1 SGHDN, CDR2 FVKESK. V was trimmed by 1 base and J by 9 bases, leaving 10 bases between them. Using reference TRBV14 and TRBJ2-1 for the parts outside the CDR3, the full variable domain is EAGVTQFPSHSVIEKGQTVTLRCDPISGHDNLYWYRRVMGKEIKFLLHFVKESKQDESGMPNNRFLAERTGGTYSTLKVQPAELEDSGVYFCASSQARRGEQFFGPGTRLTVL.

The CDR3 DNA reads TGTGCCAGCAACGGACCGGGACAGCGGTACGAGACCCAGTACTTC. Amino acids: CASNGPGQRYETQYF. The chain recombines TRBV2 with TRBJ2-5; 7 positions match TRBD1. The trim removed 7 bases at V and 5 bases at J, leaving 13 bases unmatched. The CDR3 covers 15 residues. CDR1 is SNHLY, CDR2 FYNNEI, per germline.

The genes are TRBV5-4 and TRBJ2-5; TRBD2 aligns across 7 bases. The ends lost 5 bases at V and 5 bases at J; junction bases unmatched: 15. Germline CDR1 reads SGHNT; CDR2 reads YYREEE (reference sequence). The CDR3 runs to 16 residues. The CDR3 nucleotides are TGTGCCAGCAGTCCTGGGGGGGGGATTAGGGCCGAGACCCAGTACTTC. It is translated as CASSPGGGIRAETQYF.

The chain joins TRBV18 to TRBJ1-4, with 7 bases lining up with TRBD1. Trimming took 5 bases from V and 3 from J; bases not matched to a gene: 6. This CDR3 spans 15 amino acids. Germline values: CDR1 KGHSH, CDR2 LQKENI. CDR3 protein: CASSTTGTANEKLFF. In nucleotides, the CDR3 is TGTGCCAGCTCAACAACCGGGACAGCTAATGAAAAACTGTTTTTT.

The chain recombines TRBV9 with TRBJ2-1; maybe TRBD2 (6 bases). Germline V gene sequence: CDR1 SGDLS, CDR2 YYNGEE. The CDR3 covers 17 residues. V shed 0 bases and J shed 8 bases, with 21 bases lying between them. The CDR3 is CASSVGASVPRDYEQFF. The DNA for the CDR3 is TGTGCCAGCAGCGTAGGGGCTAGCGTCCCAAGAGACTATGAGCAGTTCTTC. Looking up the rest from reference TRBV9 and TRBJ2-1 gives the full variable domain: DSGVTQTPKHLITATGQRVTLRCSPRSGDLSVYWYQQSLDQGLQFLIQYYNGEERAKGNILERFSAQQFPDLHSELNLSSLELGDSALYFCASSVGASVPRDYEQFFGPGTRLTVL.

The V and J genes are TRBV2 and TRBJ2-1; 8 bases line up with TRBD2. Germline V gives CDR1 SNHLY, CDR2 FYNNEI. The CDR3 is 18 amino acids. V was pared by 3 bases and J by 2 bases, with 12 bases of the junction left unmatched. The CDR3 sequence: CASSEGGVAGIPYNEQFF. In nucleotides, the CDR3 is TGTGCCAGCAGTGAGGGTGGGGTAGCGGGAATCCCCTACAATGAGCAGTTCTTC. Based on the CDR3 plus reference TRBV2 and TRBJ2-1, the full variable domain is EPEVTQTPSHQVTQMGQEVILRCVPISNHLYFYWYRQILGQKVEFLVSFYNNEISEKSEIFDDQFSVERPDGSNFTLKIRSTKLEDSAMYFCASSEGGVAGIPYNEQFFGPGTRLTVL.

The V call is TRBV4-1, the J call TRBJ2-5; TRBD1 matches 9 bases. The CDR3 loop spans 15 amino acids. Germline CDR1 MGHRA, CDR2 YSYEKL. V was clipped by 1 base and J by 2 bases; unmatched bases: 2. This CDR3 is CASSQGDRAQETQYF. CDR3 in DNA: TGCGCCAGCAGCCAAGGGGACAGGGCGCAAGAGACCCAGTACTTC.

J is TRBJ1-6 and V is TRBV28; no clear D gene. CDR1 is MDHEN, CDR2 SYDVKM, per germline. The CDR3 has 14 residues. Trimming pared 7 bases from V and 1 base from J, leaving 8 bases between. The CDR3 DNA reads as TGTGCCAGCATACCCGGGTCCTATAATTCACCCCTCCACTTT. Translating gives CASIPGSYNSPLHF.

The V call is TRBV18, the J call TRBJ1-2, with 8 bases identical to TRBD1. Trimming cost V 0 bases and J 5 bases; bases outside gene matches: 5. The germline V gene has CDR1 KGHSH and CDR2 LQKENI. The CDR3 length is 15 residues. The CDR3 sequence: CASSPPNRGWYGYTF. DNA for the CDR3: TGTGCCAGCTCACCACCCAACAGGGGGTGGTATGGCTACACCTTC.

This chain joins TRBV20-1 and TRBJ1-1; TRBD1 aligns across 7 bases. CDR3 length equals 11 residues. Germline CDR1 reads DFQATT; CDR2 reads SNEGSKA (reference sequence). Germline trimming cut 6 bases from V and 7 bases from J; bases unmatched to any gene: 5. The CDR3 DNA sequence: TGCAGTGCCTTCCGGGACAGTGAAGCTTTCTTT. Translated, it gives CSAFRDSEAFF.

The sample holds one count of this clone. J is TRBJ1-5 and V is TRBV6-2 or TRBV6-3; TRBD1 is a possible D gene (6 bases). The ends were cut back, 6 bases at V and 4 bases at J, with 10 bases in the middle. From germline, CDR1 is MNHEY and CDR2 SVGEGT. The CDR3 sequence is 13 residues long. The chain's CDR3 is CASSNRVNQPQHF. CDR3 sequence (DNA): TGTGCCAGCAGCAACAGGGTGAATCAGCCCCAGCATTTT.

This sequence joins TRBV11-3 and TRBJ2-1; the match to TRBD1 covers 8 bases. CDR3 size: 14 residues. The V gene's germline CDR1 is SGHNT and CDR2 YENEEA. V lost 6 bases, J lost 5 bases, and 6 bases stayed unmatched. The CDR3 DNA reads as TGTGCCAGCAGGCATGGACAGGGTGACAATGAGCAGTTCTTC. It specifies CASRHGQGDNEQFF.

CDR3 sequence reads: CASRKDRSGTDTQYF. CDR3 coding DNA: TGTGCCAGCAGAAAGGACAGGTCCGGCACAGATACGCAGTATTTT. The chain has TRBV27 and TRBJ2-3; 7 nucleotides line up with TRBD1. CDR1 and CDR2 (germline): MNHEY, SMNVEV (reference sequence). Unmatched junction bases numbered 7, after V lost 6 bases and J lost 1 base. This CDR3 region has 15 residues.

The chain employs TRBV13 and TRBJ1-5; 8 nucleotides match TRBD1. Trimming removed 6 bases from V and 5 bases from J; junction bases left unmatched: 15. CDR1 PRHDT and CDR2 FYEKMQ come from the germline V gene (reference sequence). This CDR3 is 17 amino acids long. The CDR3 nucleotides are TGTGCCAGCAGATCCGGACAGGGCCAGGGCAAGGATCAGCCCCAGCATTTT. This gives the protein CASRSGQGQGKDQPQHF.